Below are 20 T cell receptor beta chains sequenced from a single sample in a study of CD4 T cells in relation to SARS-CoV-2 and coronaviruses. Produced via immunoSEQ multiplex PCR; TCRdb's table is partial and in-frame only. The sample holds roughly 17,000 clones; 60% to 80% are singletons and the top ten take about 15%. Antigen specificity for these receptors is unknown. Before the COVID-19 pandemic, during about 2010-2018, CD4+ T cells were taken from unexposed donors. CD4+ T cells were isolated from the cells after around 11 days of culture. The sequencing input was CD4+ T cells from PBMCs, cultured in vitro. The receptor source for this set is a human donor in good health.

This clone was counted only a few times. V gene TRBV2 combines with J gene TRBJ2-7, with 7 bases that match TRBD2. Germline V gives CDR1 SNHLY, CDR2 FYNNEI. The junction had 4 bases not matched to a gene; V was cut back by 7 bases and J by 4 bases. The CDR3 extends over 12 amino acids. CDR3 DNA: TGTGCCAGCACGGGGGAGGGTTACGAGCAGTACTTC. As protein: CASTGEGYEQYF.

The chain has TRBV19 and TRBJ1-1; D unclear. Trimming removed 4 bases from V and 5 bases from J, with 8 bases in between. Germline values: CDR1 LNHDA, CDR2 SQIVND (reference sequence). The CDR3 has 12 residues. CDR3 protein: CASSKTETEAFF. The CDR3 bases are TGTGCCAGTAGTAAAACGGAGACTGAAGCTTTCTTT.

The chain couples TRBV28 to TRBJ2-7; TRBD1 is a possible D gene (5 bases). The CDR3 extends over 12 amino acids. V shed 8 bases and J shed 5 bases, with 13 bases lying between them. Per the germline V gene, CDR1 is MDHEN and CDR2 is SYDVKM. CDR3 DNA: TGTGCCAGCGGGCCAGGGCTGCACGAGCAGTACTTC. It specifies CASGPGLHEQYF.

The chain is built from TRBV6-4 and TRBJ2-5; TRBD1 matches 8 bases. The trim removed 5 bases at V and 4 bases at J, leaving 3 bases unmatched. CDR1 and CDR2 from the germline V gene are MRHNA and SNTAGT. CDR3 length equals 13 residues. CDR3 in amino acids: CASSRDRGETQYF. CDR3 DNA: TGTGCCAGCAGTCGTGACAGGGGAGAGACCCAGTACTTC.

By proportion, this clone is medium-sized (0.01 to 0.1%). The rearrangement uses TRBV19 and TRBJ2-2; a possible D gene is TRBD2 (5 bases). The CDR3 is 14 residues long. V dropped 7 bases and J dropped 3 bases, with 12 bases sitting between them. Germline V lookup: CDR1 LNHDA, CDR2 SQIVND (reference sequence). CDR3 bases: TGTGCCAGTATAGGGCTAGCTCACACCGGGGAGCTGTTTTTT. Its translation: CASIGLAHTGELFF. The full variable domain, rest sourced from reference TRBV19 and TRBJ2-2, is DGGITQSPKYLFRKEGQNVTLSCEQNLNHDAMYWYRQDPGQGLRLIYYSQIVNDFQKGDIAEGYSVSREKKESFPLTVTSAQKNPTAFYLCASIGLAHTGELFFGEGSRLTVL.

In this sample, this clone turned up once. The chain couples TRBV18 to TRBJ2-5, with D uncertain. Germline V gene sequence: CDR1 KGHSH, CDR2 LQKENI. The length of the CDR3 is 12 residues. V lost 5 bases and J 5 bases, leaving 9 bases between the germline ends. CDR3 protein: CASSVTPETQYF. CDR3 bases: TGTGCCAGCTCAGTGACTCCGGAGACCCAGTACTTC.

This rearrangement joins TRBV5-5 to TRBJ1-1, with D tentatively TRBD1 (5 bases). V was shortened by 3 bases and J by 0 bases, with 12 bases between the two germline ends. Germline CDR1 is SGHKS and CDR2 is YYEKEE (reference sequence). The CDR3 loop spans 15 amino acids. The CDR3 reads CASSWDLLLNTEAFF. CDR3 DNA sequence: TGTGCCAGCAGCTGGGACCTCTTACTGAACACTGAAGCTTTCTTT. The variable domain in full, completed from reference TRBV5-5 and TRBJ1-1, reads DAGVTQSPTHLIKTRGQQVTLRCSPISGHKSVSWYQQVLGQGPQFIFQYYEKEERGRGNFPDRFSARQFPNYSSELNVNALLLGDSALYLCASSWDLLLNTEAFFGQGTRLTVV.

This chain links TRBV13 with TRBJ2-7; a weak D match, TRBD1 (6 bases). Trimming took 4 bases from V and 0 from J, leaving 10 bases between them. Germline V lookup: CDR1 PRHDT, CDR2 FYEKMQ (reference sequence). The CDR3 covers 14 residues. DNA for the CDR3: TGTGCCAGCAGCTCCCGGGACATCTCCTACGAGCAGTACTTC. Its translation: CASSSRDISYEQYF. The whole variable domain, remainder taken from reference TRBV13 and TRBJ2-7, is AAGVIQSPRHLIKEKRETATLKCYPIPRHDTVYWYQQGPGQDPQFLISFYEKMQSDKGSIPDRFSAQQFSDYHSELNMSSLELGDSALYFCASSSRDISYEQYFGPGTRLTVT.

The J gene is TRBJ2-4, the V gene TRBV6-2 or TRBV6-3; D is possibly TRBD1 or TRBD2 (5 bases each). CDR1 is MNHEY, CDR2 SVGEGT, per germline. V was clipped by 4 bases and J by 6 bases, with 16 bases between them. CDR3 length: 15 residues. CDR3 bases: TGTGCCAGCAGTTTCACTACCGGGACGGGAAACATTCAGTACTTC. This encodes CASSFTTGTGNIQYF.

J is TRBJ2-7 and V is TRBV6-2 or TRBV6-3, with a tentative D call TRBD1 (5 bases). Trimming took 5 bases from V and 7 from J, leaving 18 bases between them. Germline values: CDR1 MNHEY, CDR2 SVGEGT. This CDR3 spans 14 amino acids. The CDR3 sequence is CASSTPDKLLEQYF. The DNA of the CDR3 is TGTGCCAGCAGTACTCCGGACAAACTCCTGGAGCAGTACTTC.

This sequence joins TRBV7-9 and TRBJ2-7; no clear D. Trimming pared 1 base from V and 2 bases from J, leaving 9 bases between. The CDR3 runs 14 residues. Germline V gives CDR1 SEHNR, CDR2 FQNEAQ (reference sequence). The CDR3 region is CASSLGIPPYEQYF. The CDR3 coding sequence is TGTGCCAGCAGCTTAGGAATTCCCCCCTACGAGCAGTACTTC.

This CDR3 is CASSQAQGLAGSQYQTQYF. The CDR3 DNA reads as TGCGCCAGCAGCCAAGCCCAGGGACTAGCGGGCTCGCAATACCAGACCCAGTACTTC. J is TRBJ2-5 and V is TRBV4-1; 12 bases align to TRBD2. Looked up from germline, CDR1 is MGHRA and CDR2 is YSYEKL. The CDR3 totals 19 residues. Trimming took 1 base from V and 6 from J; bases not matched to a gene: 15.

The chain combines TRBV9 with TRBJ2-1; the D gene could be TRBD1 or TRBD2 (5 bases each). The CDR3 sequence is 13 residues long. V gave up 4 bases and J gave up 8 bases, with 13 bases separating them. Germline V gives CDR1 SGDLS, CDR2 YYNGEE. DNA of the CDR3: TGTGCCAGCAGCTGGGCCAGGGACGATGAGCAGTTCTTC. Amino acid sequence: CASSWARDDEQFF.

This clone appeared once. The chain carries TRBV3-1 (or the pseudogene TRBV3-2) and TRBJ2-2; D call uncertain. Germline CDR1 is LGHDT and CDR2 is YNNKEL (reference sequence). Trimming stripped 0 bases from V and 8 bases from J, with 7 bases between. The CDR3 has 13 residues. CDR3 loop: CASSQDTRGELFF. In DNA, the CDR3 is TGTGCCAGCAGCCAAGATACGCGGGGGGAGCTGTTTTTT.

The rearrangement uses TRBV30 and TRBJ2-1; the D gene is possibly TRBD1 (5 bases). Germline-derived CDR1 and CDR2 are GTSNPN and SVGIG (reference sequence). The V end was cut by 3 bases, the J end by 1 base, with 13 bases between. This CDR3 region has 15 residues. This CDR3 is CAWSNQGWSYNEQFF. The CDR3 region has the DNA TGTGCCTGGAGCAATCAGGGTTGGTCCTACAATGAGCAGTTCTTC.

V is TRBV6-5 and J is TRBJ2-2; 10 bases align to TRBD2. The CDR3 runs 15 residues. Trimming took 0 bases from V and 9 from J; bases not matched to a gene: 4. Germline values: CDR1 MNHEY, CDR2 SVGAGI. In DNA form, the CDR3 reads TGTGCCAGCAGTTACTCGCTAGCGGGAGCGCGGGAGCTGTTTTTT. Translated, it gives CASSYSLAGARELFF.

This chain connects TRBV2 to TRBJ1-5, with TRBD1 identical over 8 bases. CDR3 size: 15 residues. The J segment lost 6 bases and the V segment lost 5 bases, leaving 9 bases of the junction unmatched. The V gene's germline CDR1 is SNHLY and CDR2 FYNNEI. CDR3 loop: CASSLGEQGVQPQHF. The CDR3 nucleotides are TGTGCCAGCAGTCTAGGGGAACAGGGGGTTCAGCCCCAGCATTTT.

In nucleotides, the CDR3 is TGTGCCAGCAGTGATGGGGACAGCCAAGAGACCCAGTACTTC. Translated: CASSDGDSQETQYF. The V gene is TRBV6-1, the J gene TRBJ2-5; 7 bases match TRBD1. Germline loops: CDR1 MNHNS, CDR2 SASEGT. J lost 1 base, V lost 3 bases, and 2 bases had no gene match. CDR3 size: 14 residues.

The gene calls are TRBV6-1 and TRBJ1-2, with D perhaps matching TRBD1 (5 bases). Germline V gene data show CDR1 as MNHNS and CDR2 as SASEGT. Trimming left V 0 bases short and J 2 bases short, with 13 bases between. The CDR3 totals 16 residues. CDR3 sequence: CASSEARGGLNYGYTF. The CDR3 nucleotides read TGTGCCAGCAGTGAAGCGCGGGGGGGGTTAAACTATGGCTACACCTTC.

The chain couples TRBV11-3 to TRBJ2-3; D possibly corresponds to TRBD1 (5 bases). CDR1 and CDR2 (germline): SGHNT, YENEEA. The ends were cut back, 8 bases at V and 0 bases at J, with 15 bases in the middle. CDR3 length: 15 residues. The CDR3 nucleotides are TGTGCCAGCGCCCCCTCAGGGCCTAGCACAGATACGCAGTATTTT. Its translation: CASAPSGPSTDTQYF. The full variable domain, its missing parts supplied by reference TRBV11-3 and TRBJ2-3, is EAGVVQSPRYKIIEKKQPVAFWCNPISGHNTLYWYLQNLGQGPELLIRYENEEAVDDSQLPKDRFSAERLKGVDSTLKIQPAELGDSAVYLCASAPSGPSTDTQYFGPGTRLTVL.